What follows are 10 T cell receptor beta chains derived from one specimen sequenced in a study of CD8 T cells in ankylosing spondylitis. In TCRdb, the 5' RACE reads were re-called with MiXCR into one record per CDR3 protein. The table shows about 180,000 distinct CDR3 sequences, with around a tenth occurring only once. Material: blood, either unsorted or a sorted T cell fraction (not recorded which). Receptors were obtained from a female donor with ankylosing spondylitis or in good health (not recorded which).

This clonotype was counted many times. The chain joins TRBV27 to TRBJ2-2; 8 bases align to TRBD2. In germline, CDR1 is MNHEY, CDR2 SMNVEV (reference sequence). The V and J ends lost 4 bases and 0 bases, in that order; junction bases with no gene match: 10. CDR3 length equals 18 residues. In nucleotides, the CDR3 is TGTGCCAGCAGTTCAACTAAGCGGGAGACGGCGAACACCGGGGAGCTGTTTTTT. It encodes CASSSTKRETANTGELFF.

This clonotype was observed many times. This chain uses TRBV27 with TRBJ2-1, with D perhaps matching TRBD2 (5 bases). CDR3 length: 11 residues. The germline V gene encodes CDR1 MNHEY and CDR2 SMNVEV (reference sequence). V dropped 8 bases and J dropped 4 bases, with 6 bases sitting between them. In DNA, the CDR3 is TGTGCCAGCTTAGCGTACAATGAGCAGTTCTTC. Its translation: CASLAYNEQFF.

CDR3 sequence reads: CASSQGHSGAYNEQFF. The CDR3 DNA reads TGCGCCAGCAGCCAAGGACATAGCGGTGCCTACAATGAGCAGTTCTTC. The rearrangement uses TRBV4-3 and TRBJ2-1, with a possible D match to TRBD2 (6 bases). The V and J ends lost 1 base and 2 bases respectively, with 12 bases between them. Germline V lookup: CDR1 LGHNA, CDR2 YSLEER. This CDR3 has 16 amino acids.

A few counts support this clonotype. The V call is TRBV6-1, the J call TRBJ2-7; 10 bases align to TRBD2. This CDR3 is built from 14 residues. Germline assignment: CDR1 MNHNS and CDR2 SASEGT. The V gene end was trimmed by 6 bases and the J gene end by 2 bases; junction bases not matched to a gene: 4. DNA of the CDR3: TGTGCCAGCAGATCCAGCGGGAGGGCCTACGAGCAGTACTTC. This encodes CASRSSGRAYEQYF.

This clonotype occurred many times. CDR3 sequence (DNA): TGTGCCAGCAGCCTAATGGGGGGAGAGCAGTTCTTC. Protein sequence: CASSLMGGEQFF. V is TRBV11-2 and J is TRBJ2-1; perhaps TRBD2 as D (6 bases). Trimming stripped 5 bases from V and 10 bases from J, with 12 bases between. The CDR3 covers 12 residues. The germline V gene has CDR1 SGHAT and CDR2 FQNNGV.

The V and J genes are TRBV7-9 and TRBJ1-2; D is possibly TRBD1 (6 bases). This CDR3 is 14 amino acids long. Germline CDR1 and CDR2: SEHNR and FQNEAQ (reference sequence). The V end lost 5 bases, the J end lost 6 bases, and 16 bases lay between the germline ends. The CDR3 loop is CASSREGGADGYTF. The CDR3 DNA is TGTGCCAGCAGCCGAGAGGGGGGGGCCGATGGCTACACCTTC. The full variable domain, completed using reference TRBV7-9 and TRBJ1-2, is DTGVSQNPRHKITKRGQNVTFRCDPISEHNRLYWYRQTLGQGPEFLTYFQNEAQLEKSRLLSDRFSAERPKGSFSTLEIQRTEQGDSAMYLCASSREGGADGYTFGSGTRLTVV.

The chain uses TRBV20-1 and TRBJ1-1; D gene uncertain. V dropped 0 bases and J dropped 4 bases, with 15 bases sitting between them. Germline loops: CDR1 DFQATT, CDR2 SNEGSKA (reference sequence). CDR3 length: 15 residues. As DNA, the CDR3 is TGCAGTGCTAGAGAGGGATCCACACCGGCCACTGAAGCTTTCTTT. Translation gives CSAREGSTPATEAFF.

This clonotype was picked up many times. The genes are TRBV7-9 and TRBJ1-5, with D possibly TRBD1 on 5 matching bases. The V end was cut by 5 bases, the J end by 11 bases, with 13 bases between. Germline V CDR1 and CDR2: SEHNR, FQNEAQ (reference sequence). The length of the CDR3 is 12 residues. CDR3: CASSPSQGSQHF. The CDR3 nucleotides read TGTGCCAGCAGCCCTAGTCAGGGATCCCAGCATTTT.

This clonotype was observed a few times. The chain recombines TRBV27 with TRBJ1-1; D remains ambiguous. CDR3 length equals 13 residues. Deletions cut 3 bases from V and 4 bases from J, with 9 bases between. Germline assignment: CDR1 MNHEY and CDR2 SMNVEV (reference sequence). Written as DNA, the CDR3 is TGTGCCAGCAGTTTGACCCAGTCCACTGAAGCTTTCTTT. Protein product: CASSLTQSTEAFF.

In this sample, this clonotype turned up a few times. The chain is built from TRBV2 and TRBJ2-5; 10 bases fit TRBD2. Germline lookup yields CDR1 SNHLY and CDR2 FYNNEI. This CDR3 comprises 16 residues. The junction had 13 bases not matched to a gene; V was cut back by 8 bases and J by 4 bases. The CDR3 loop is CASLTSSGRNGETQYF. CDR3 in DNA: TGTGCCAGCCTAACCTCTAGCGGGAGAAATGGAGAGACCCAGTACTTC.